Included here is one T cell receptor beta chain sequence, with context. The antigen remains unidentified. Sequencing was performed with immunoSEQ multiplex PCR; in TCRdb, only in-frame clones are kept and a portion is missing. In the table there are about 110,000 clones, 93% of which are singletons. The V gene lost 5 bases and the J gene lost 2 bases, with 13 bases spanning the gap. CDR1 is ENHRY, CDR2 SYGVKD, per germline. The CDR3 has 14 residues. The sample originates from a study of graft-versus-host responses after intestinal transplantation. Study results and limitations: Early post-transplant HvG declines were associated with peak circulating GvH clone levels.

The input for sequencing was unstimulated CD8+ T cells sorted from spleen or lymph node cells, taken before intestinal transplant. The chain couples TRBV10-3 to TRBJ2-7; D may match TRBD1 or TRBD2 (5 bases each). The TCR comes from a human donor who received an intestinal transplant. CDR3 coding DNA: TGTGCCATCAGTAACTCTGGGGACCCCTACGAGCAGTACTTC. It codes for CAISNSGDPYEQYF.